Below are 16 T cell receptor beta chains sequenced from a single sample in a study of blood T cell repertoires in COVID-19. The repertoire was sequenced with immunoSEQ multiplex PCR; TCRdb's copy has only in-frame clones and lacks some. The sample shows about 300,000 clones, approximately 90% of them seen only once. The specimen sequenced was peripheral blood. These receptors came from a woman aged 30 to 39 who had recovered from COVID-19.

CDR3 sequence reads: CASSLGRGHVGELFF. The CDR3 DNA follows: TGTGCCAGCAGCCTGGGCAGGGGGCATGTCGGGGAGCTGTTTTTT. The chain employs TRBV3-1 (or the pseudogene TRBV3-2) and TRBJ2-2; 8 nucleotides match TRBD1. V shed 4 bases, J shed 7 bases, and the junction held 8 bases outside the gene matches. The CDR3 runs 15 residues. From germline, CDR1 is LGHDT and CDR2 YNNKEL (reference sequence).

The V call is TRBV6-5, the J call TRBJ2-3; TRBD2 aligns across 10 bases. Unmatched junction bases numbered 4, after V lost 2 bases and J lost 2 bases. Germline CDR1 and CDR2: MNHEY and SVGAGI. The CDR3 length is 16 residues. CDR3: CASSYRAGGPTDTQYF. For the CDR3, the DNA is TGTGCCAGCAGTTACCGAGCGGGGGGGCCCACAGATACGCAGTATTTT.

Note on this clone: This sample includes further DNA sequences coding for the same CDR3. This rearrangement joins TRBV19 to TRBJ2-7; possible D gene TRBD1, 6 bases. The CDR3 is 13 amino acids. The germline V gene encodes CDR1 LNHDA and CDR2 SQIVND (reference sequence). Deletions cut 5 bases from V and 4 bases from J, with 12 bases between. The CDR3 DNA reads TGTGCCAGTAGTCCAGGACAGACGTACGAGCAGTACTTC. Translation gives CASSPGQTYEQYF. The variable domain in full, with the rest retrieved from reference TRBV19 and TRBJ2-7, is DGGITQSPKYLFRKEGQNVTLSCEQNLNHDAMYWYRQDPGQGLRLIYYSQIVNDFQKGDIAEGYSVSREKKESFPLTVTSAQKNPTAFYLCASSPGQTYEQYFGPGTRLTVT.

The chain links TRBV19 to TRBJ2-3, with D uncertain. The V gene's germline CDR1 is LNHDA and CDR2 SQIVND (reference sequence). Trimming took 3 bases from V and 1 from J, leaving 11 bases between them. The CDR3 loop spans 15 amino acids. The CDR3 sequence: CASSMKMAGTDTQYF. The CDR3 DNA sequence: TGTGCCAGTAGTATGAAAATGGCAGGCACAGATACGCAGTATTTT.

The chain has TRBV7-6 and TRBJ2-1, with D perhaps matching TRBD2 (7 bases). V lost 5 bases, J lost 6 bases, and 23 bases lay in between. CDR3 size: 17 residues. Germline CDR1 and CDR2: SGHVS and FNYEAQ. The CDR3, as DNA: TGTGCCAGCAGCAACCGGGGCGGCGGGGGCTCACTCAATGAGCAGTTCTTC. The encoded protein is CASSNRGGGGSLNEQFF.

The chain links TRBV6-5 to TRBJ2-3; 7 bases agree with TRBD2. CDR3 size: 15 residues. V lost 0 bases, J lost 2 bases, and 2 bases stayed unmatched. CDR1 is MNHEY, CDR2 SVGAGI, per germline. CDR3 sequence reads: CASSYSGLTTDTQYF. The CDR3 DNA reads TGTGCCAGCAGTTACTCGGGACTAACCACAGATACGCAGTATTTT.

This chain joins TRBV5-4 and TRBJ2-2, with TRBD2 as a possible D gene (6 bases). Germline V gene data show CDR1 as SGHNT and CDR2 as YYREEE (reference sequence). V was shortened by 5 bases and J by 1 base, with 12 bases between the two germline ends. The CDR3 totals 15 residues. The CDR3 region is CASSWSGGNTGELFF. CDR3 nucleotides: TGTGCCAGCAGTTGGTCCGGGGGGAACACCGGGGAGCTGTTTTTT.

A few counts support this clone. The genes are TRBV7-6 and TRBJ1-4; TRBD1 agrees at 8 bases. CDR1 SGHVS and CDR2 FNYEAQ come from the germline V gene. V shed 5 bases, J shed 8 bases, and the junction held 10 bases outside the gene matches. The CDR3 sequence is 15 residues long. The CDR3 nucleotides read TGTGCCAGCAGCAGAGGACAGGGATTCGTAGAAAAACTGTTTTTT. As protein: CASSRGQGFVEKLFF. Together with reference TRBV7-6 and TRBJ1-4, the CDR3 gives the full variable domain: GAGVSQSPRYKVTKRGQDVALRCDPISGHVSLYWYRQALGQGPEFLTYFNYEAQQDKSGLPNDRFSAERPEGSISTLTIQRTEQRDSAMYRCASSRGQGFVEKLFFGSGTQLSVL.

This clone was seen just once. The rearrangement uses TRBV19 and TRBJ2-1; 9 positions agree with TRBD1. The CDR3 contains 13 residues. Germline V CDR1 and CDR2: LNHDA, SQIVND (reference sequence). Germline trimming cut 8 bases from V and 6 bases from J; bases unmatched to any gene: 5. CDR3 in DNA: TGTGCCAGTCGGGACAGGGAGCTCAATGAGCAGTTCTTC. This codes for CASRDRELNEQFF.

The genes are TRBV20-1 and TRBJ1-1, with a weak D call TRBD1 (6 bases). The V and J ends lost 5 bases and 8 bases respectively, with 9 bases between them. The CDR3 is made up of 10 amino acids. Per the germline V gene, CDR1 is DFQATT and CDR2 is SNEGSKA (reference sequence). The CDR3: CSAYRVEAFF. In nucleotides, the CDR3 is TGCAGTGCTTACAGGGTGGAAGCTTTCTTT.

V and J are TRBV30 and TRBJ2-7, with 8 bases that match TRBD2. The germline V gene has CDR1 GTSNPN and CDR2 SVGIG (reference sequence). J lost 3 bases, V lost 1 base, and 11 bases had no gene match. The CDR3 contains 16 residues. As DNA, the CDR3 is TGTGCCTGGAGTGAAAGACTAGGCGGGGGGATCTACGAGCAGTACTTC. Its translation is CAWSERLGGGIYEQYF.

The CDR3 region has the DNA TGTGCCAGCAGCGTAGCTCCTAGCGGGGGGCCGGATACGCAGTATTTT. As protein: CASSVAPSGGPDTQYF. The rearrangement uses TRBV9 and TRBJ2-3, with 11 positions matching TRBD2. CDR1 SGDLS and CDR2 YYNGEE come from the germline V gene. The CDR3 has 16 residues. V gave up 0 bases and J gave up 6 bases; unmatched junction bases: 6. The full variable domain, with the rest looked up from reference TRBV9 and TRBJ2-3, is DSGVTQTPKHLITATGQRVTLRCSPRSGDLSVYWYQQSLDQGLQFLIQYYNGEERAKGNILERFSAQQFPDLHSELNLSSLELGDSALYFCASSVAPSGGPDTQYFGPGTRLTVL.

J is TRBJ1-2 and V is TRBV10-3; 10 bases line up with TRBD1. The CDR3 extends over 15 amino acids. In germline, CDR1 is ENHRY, CDR2 SYGVKD. Trimming at V came to 6 bases and at J to 4 bases, leaving 8 bases not matched to a gene. The CDR3 coding sequence is TGTGCCATCAGCCTTGACAGGGGGCGAGGCTATGGCTACACCTTC. Translated, it gives CAISLDRGRGYGYTF.

DNA of the CDR3: TGTGCCAGCAGTGAGTCAGAACTAAATAATTCACCCCTCCACTTT. Translating it yields CASSESELNNSPLHF. This chain links TRBV2 with TRBJ1-6; no reliable D call. CDR3 length equals 15 residues. The V end lost 3 bases, the J end lost 5 bases, and 11 bases lay between the germline ends. Germline-derived CDR1 and CDR2 are SNHLY and FYNNEI.

This clone has a single count. The chain is built from TRBV7-9 and TRBJ2-5; D is possibly TRBD1 (5 bases). The V gene lost 5 bases and the J gene lost 5 bases, with 15 bases spanning the gap. Per the germline V gene, CDR1 is SEHNR and CDR2 is FQNEAQ (reference sequence). This CDR3 comprises 14 residues. CDR3 loop: CASSVYRAGETQYF. DNA of the CDR3: TGTGCCAGCAGCGTTTACCGGGCAGGGGAGACCCAGTACTTC. Looking up the rest from reference TRBV7-9 and TRBJ2-5 gives the full variable domain: DTGVSQNPRHKITKRGQNVTFRCDPISEHNRLYWYRQTLGQGPEFLTYFQNEAQLEKSRLLSDRFSAERPKGSFSTLEIQRTEQGDSAMYLCASSVYRAGETQYFGPGTRLLVL.

The chain's CDR3 is CASSFTPGQGSEQYF. In nucleotides, the CDR3 is TGTGCCAGCAGCTTTACCCCGGGACAGGGAAGCGAGCAGTACTTC. This chain joins TRBV7-2 and TRBJ2-7; 9 bases match TRBD1. The CDR3 loop spans 15 amino acids. V was pared by 3 bases and J by 6 bases, with 9 bases of the junction left unmatched. The germline CDR1 and CDR2 sequences are SGHTA and FQGNSA.